This TCR beta chain stems from a study of blood T cell repertoires in COVID-19. As for the study in general: The United States, Italy and Spain were the sources of the acute and convalescent COVID-19 samples.

Using immunoSEQ multiplex PCR, the repertoire was profiled, and TCRdb retains in-frame clones only, with some absent. The sample yields roughly 250,000 clones, roughly four fifths seen once. The CDR3 length is 16 residues. Germline-derived CDR1 and CDR2 are LNHDA and SQIVND (reference sequence). V was pared by 6 bases and J by 0 bases, with 15 bases between. The V gene is TRBV19, the J gene TRBJ1-3, with D tentatively TRBD1 (6 bases). The sequencing input was peripheral blood. The receptor's source is a woman aged 80 or over with acute or convalescent COVID-19. CDR3 residues: CASSPGHTLSGNTIYF. CDR3 DNA: TGTGCCAGTAGCCCGGGACACACTCTCTCTGGAAACACCATATATTTT.